What follows are 30 T cell receptor beta chains derived from one specimen sequenced in a study of blood T cell repertoires in COVID-19. Some clones are missing from TCRdb's copy, which holds only in-frame ones; the method was immunoSEQ multiplex PCR. The sample holds some 74,000 clones, approximately 80% seen once. The sample taken for sequencing was peripheral blood. Source of these receptors: a human donor in a cohort sampled during active COVID-19.

The chain couples TRBV2 to TRBJ2-1; 9 bases are shared with TRBD2. The CDR3 is 18 residues long. Trimming took 6 bases from V and 2 from J; bases not matched to a gene: 14. The V gene's germline CDR1 is SNHLY and CDR2 FYNNEI. The CDR3, as DNA: TGTGCCAGCAGAGGAAACACCCTAGGGACTAGCCCCTACAATGAGCAGTTCTTC. This gives the protein CASRGNTLGTSPYNEQFF.

The chain has TRBV21-1 and TRBJ1-2; the table's D call, TRBD1, has no DNA check behind it. TRBV21-1 is assigned pseudogene status. The CDR3 runs 12 residues. CDR3 amino acids: CASSLRQGGYTF. For the CDR3, the DNA is TGTGCCAGCAGCCTAAGACAGGGCGGCTACACCTTC.

A few counts support this clone. The same CDR3 is also encoded by other DNA sequences in this sample. This rearrangement joins TRBV7-9 to TRBJ2-2, with D hard to call. The V and J ends lost 4 bases and 3 bases respectively, with 15 bases between them. Germline CDR1 SEHNR, CDR2 FQNEAQ (reference sequence). The length of the CDR3 is 16 residues. The CDR3 here is CASSSFPLLDTGELFF. The CDR3 DNA follows: TGTGCCAGCAGCTCCTTCCCCCTGCTAGACACCGGGGAGCTGTTTTTT.

The chain carries TRBV24-1 and TRBJ2-1; 11 bases are shared with TRBD2. The CDR3 is 16 amino acids. Germline assignment: CDR1 KGHDR and CDR2 SFDVKD. The V gene end was trimmed by 4 bases and the J gene end by 7 bases; junction bases not matched to a gene: 8. CDR3 bases: TGTGCCACCAGTGACCCTAGCGGGAGGACCTTGAATGAGCAGTTCTTC. It translates to CATSDPSGRTLNEQFF.

The rearrangement links TRBV7-2 to TRBJ2-3, with D possibly being TRBD2 (6 bases). The germline V and J ends were trimmed by 1 base and 0 bases, with 8 bases remaining between them. Germline CDR1 SGHTA, CDR2 FQGNSA. The CDR3 consists of 15 residues. CDR3 DNA sequence: TGTGCCAGCAGCTTAGAGGGGACTAGCACAGATACGCAGTATTTT. It codes for CASSLEGTSTDTQYF.

The chain links TRBV18 to TRBJ2-5; 7 bases agree with TRBD1. In germline, CDR1 is KGHSH, CDR2 LQKENI. J was trimmed by 3 bases and V by 9 bases; bases with no gene match: 7. The CDR3 is 13 residues long. CDR3 loop: CASSGDRKETQYF. The DNA of the CDR3 is TGTGCCAGTTCCGGGGACAGAAAAGAGACCCAGTACTTC.

This chain connects TRBV18 to TRBJ1-2; the D gene is possibly TRBD1 (5 bases). The germline V and J ends were trimmed by 3 bases and 4 bases, with 15 bases remaining between them. This CDR3 comprises 15 residues. Germline V gene data show CDR1 as KGHSH and CDR2 as LQKENI. This CDR3 is CASSPSGHVIYGYTF. DNA for the CDR3: TGTGCCAGCTCACCTTCCGGACATGTGATCTATGGCTACACCTTC.

The chain carries TRBV5-3 and TRBJ1-4; 8 bases are a match to TRBD1. TRBV5-3 is an ORF, with its function uncertain. V lost 2 bases and J lost 2; bases outside the gene matches: 2. The CDR3 has 15 amino acids. DNA for the CDR3: TGTGCCAGAAGCTTCCGACAGGGGACTAATGAAAAACTGTTTTTT. Its translation: CARSFRQGTNEKLFF.

V usage is TRBV29-1 and J usage is TRBJ2-3; 8 nucleotides match TRBD2. Germline CDR1 and CDR2: SQVTM and ANQGSEA. The CDR3 sequence is 14 residues long. J gave up 2 bases and V 5 bases, and 6 bases lay outside the gene matches. The CDR3 DNA is TGCAGCGTTAAAAGGACTAGCAACACAGATACGCAGTATTTT. The encoded protein is CSVKRTSNTDTQYF.

This sequence joins TRBV29-1 and TRBJ2-1, with D perhaps TRBD1 (6 bases). Trimming left V 4 bases short and J 5 bases short, with 15 bases between. Germline values: CDR1 SQVTM, CDR2 ANQGSEA. CDR3 length: 14 amino acids. CDR3: CSVVLRGPHNEQFF. The CDR3 DNA reads TGCAGCGTTGTCCTCAGGGGACCCCACAATGAGCAGTTCTTC.

This chain connects TRBV19 to TRBJ2-2; D possibly corresponds to TRBD2 (6 bases). The CDR3 consists of 16 residues. V was cut by 3 bases and J by 5 bases, with 16 bases left in between. Germline CDR1 LNHDA, CDR2 SQIVND (reference sequence). The DNA for the CDR3 is TGTGCCAGTAGTATCCGGGCGGGGTTTACTACCGGGGAGCTGTTTTTT. Translating gives CASSIRAGFTTGELFF.

V and J are TRBV7-2 and TRBJ1-2; 10 nucleotides align to TRBD1. The CDR3 is made up of 15 amino acids. V lost 4 bases and J lost 8; bases outside the gene matches: 10. Germline V gene data show CDR1 as SGHTA and CDR2 as FQGNSA. The CDR3 spells CASSSTGTGVAGYTF. The CDR3 bases are TGTGCCAGCAGCTCGACCGGGACAGGGGTAGCGGGCTACACCTTC. Using reference TRBV7-2 and TRBJ1-2 for the parts outside the CDR3, the full variable domain is GAGVSQSPSNKVTEKGKDVELRCDPISGHTALYWYRQSLGQGLEFLIYFQGNSAPDKSGLPSDRFSAERTGGSVSTLTIQRTQQEDSAVYLCASSSTGTGVAGYTFGSGTRLTVV.

This clone occurred once. The V and J genes are TRBV5-1 and TRBJ1-6; D gene uncertain. CDR1 is SGHRS and CDR2 is YFSETQ in the germline V gene. The CDR3 is made up of 13 amino acids. Between the trimmed V and J ends, which lost 4 bases and 10 bases, there was a span of 12 bases. The CDR3 DNA is TGCGCCAGCAGCGAAGGGAGCAAATCACCCCTCCACTTT. Translated, it gives CASSEGSKSPLHF.

CDR3 bases: TGTGCCAGCAGCTTAGGGCGGATCAGCGGGGAAAAACTGTTTTTT. It encodes CASSLGRISGEKLFF. The chain is built from TRBV11-3 and TRBJ1-4; D not resolved. Germline V lookup: CDR1 SGHNT, CDR2 YENEEA. Between the trimmed V and J ends, which lost 1 base and 8 bases, there was a span of 14 bases. The CDR3 length is 15 residues.

V gene TRBV29-1 combines with J gene TRBJ1-2; possible D gene TRBD1, 5 bases. CDR1 SQVTM and CDR2 ANQGSEA come from the germline V gene. V lost 5 bases to trimming and J lost 6 bases, with 19 bases between them. CDR3 length equals 14 residues. CDR3 protein: CSVLRAHGGDGYTF. CDR3 bases: TGCAGCGTTCTCAGAGCCCACGGGGGGGATGGCTACACCTTC.

V and J are TRBV7-3 and TRBJ2-1; D gene ambiguous. The CDR3 is made up of 12 amino acids. The V and J ends lost 8 bases and 8 bases respectively, with 13 bases between them. Germline CDR1 SGHTA, CDR2 FQGTGA. The CDR3 reads CASGGSADEQFF. The CDR3 DNA is TGTGCCAGCGGCGGTAGTGCTGATGAGCAGTTCTTC. The full variable domain, completed using reference TRBV7-3 and TRBJ2-1, is GAGVSQTPSNKVTEKGKYVELRCDPISGHTALYWYRQSLGQGPEFLIYFQGTGAADDSGLPNDRFFAVRPEGSVSTLKIQRTERGDSAVYLCASGGSADEQFFGPGTRLTVL.

V and J are TRBV14 and TRBJ1-6; D gene unclear. V was cut by 2 bases and J by 6 bases, with 5 bases left in between. The germline CDR1 and CDR2 sequences are SGHDN and FVKESK. The CDR3 has 13 amino acids. CDR3 in amino acids: CASSQSLNSPLHF. The DNA of the CDR3 is TGTGCCAGCAGCCAATCACTTAATTCACCCCTCCACTTT. Full variable domain (outside the CDR3, taken from reference TRBV14 and TRBJ1-6): EAGVTQFPSHSVIEKGQTVTLRCDPISGHDNLYWYRRVMGKEIKFLLHFVKESKQDESGMPNNRFLAERTGGTYSTLKVQPAELEDSGVYFCASSQSLNSPLHFGNGTRLTVT.

The chain employs TRBV28 and TRBJ2-7; 7 positions match TRBD1. The CDR3 has 14 amino acids. Germline V gene sequence: CDR1 MDHEN, CDR2 SYDVKM. J lost 2 bases, V lost 2 bases, and 3 bases had no gene match. The DNA of the CDR3 is TGTGCCAGCAGTTTACAGGGGACAGCCTACGAGCAGTACTTC. Protein: CASSLQGTAYEQYF.

The chain has TRBV5-1 and TRBJ2-1, with D tentatively TRBD2 (6 bases). CDR3 length: 12 residues. CDR1 SGHRS and CDR2 YFSETQ come from the germline V gene. The V end was cut by 4 bases, the J end by 13 bases, with 15 bases between. CDR3 coding DNA: TGCGCCAGCAGCCCCGCCGGGACTCCTCAGTTCTTC. Translated: CASSPAGTPQFF. The entire variable domain, with the rest obtained from reference TRBV5-1 and TRBJ2-1, is as follows: KAGVTQTPRYLIKTRGQQVTLSCSPISGHRSVSWYQQTPGQGLQFLFEYFSETQRNKGNFPGRFSGRQFSNSRSEMNVSTLELGDSALYLCASSPAGTPQFFGPGTRLTVL.

The chain joins TRBV4-1 to TRBJ2-1, with 9 bases matching TRBD2. The V segment lost 5 bases and the J segment 3 bases; nucleotides outside the gene matches: 5. CDR3 length equals 15 residues. The germline V gene encodes CDR1 MGHRA and CDR2 YSYEKL. The CDR3 DNA reads as TGCGCCAGCAGCTCCAAGACTAGCGGCTACAATGAGCAGTTCTTC. This sequence encodes CASSSKTSGYNEQFF.

The chain is built from TRBV5-3 and TRBJ2-4; D ambiguous. TRBV5-3 qualifies as an ORF whose function is uncertain. The CDR3 runs to 19 residues. Trimming shortened V by 2 bases and J by 1 base, and 22 bases separated the two germline ends. The chain's CDR3 is CARSLRPLLGPRAKNIQYF. In DNA, the CDR3 is TGTGCCAGAAGCTTACGACCCCTTCTTGGCCCCAGGGCCAAAAACATTCAGTACTTC.

The count of this clone is one. The genes are TRBV5-5 and TRBJ1-2, with D tentatively TRBD1 (6 bases). This CDR3 spans 17 amino acids. Germline V gene lookup returns CDR1 SGHKS and CDR2 YYEKEE (reference sequence). Trimming left V 0 bases short and J 2 bases short, with 17 bases between. DNA for the CDR3: TGTGCCAGCAGCTTGGGTTGGGACAAGGGGTCGAACTATGGCTACACCTTC. This encodes CASSLGWDKGSNYGYTF.

The V call is TRBV6-4, the J call TRBJ2-7; tentative D call: TRBD2 (6 bases). V was trimmed by 4 bases and J by 4 bases, leaving 26 bases between them. This CDR3 contains 18 residues. CDR1 MRHNA and CDR2 SNTAGT come from the germline V gene. For the CDR3, the DNA is TGTGCCAGCAGTGTGATGGGGGGATCCCAAAAGGGTTTATACGAGCAGTACGTC. As protein: CASSVMGGSQKGLYEQYV.

J is TRBJ1-1 and V is TRBV5-1, with D unresolved. The V gene lost 4 bases and the J gene lost 3 bases, with 10 bases spanning the gap. CDR3 size: 13 residues. Germline V gives CDR1 SGHRS, CDR2 YFSETQ. DNA for the CDR3: TGCGCCAGCAGCCGAGACGGAGACACTGAAGCTTTCTTT. This encodes CASSRDGDTEAFF.

This clone was seen just once. The chain is built from TRBV29-1 and TRBJ1-1; TRBD1 matches at 7 bases. V lost 7 bases and J lost 5; bases outside the gene matches: 13. CDR1 is SQVTM and CDR2 is ANQGSEA in the germline V gene. The CDR3 sequence is 14 residues long. The DNA for the CDR3 is TGCAGCGGACTAAACAGGGGATCTTGGACTGAAGCTTTCTTT. It specifies CSGLNRGSWTEAFF.

This rearrangement joins TRBV9 to TRBJ2-1; 10 bases match TRBD2. Germline CDR1 SGDLS, CDR2 YYNGEE. The CDR3 consists of 15 residues. Losses at the gene ends were 4 bases for V and 5 bases for J; bases not matched to a gene: 6. In DNA, the CDR3 is TGTGCCAGCAGCTCCCTAGCGGGAGCTAACAATGAGCAGTTCTTC. Residues: CASSSLAGANNEQFF.

This clone was counted a single time. The chain uses TRBV30 and TRBJ2-1; tentative D call: TRBD2 (5 bases). The CDR3 is 15 amino acids. Germline V CDR1 and CDR2: GTSNPN, SVGIG (reference sequence). V gave up 7 bases and J gave up 3 bases, with 19 bases separating them. CDR3 loop: CASRSTAARYNEQFF. The CDR3 bases are TGTGCCTCGAGATCTACAGCGGCCCGCTACAATGAGCAGTTCTTC.

The chain is built from TRBV5-6 and TRBJ2-7, with D possibly matching TRBD1 (6 bases). The germline CDR1 and CDR2 sequences are SGHDT and YYEEEE. The length of the CDR3 is 17 residues. Deletions cut 0 bases from V and 2 bases from J, with 18 bases between. CDR3: CASSLGPITGYTYEQYF. The CDR3 nucleotides are TGTGCCAGCAGCTTGGGCCCAATCACAGGGTATACCTACGAGCAGTACTTC.

The chain is built from TRBV28 and TRBJ2-5; 7 bases fit TRBD2. The CDR3 is 15 amino acids. Unmatched junction bases numbered 12, after V lost 8 bases and J lost 3 bases. The V gene's germline CDR1 is MDHEN and CDR2 SYDVKM. CDR3 nucleotides: TGTGCCAGCGGACGGGGCGGGGGTAACGAAGAGACCCAGTACTTC. This codes for CASGRGGGNEETQYF.

This sequence joins TRBV7-6 and TRBJ2-7, with TRBD1 as a possible D gene (5 bases). Germline V lookup: CDR1 SGHVS, CDR2 FNYEAQ. The CDR3 is made up of 15 amino acids. V lost 0 bases and J 0 bases, leaving 9 bases between the germline ends. CDR3 DNA: TGTGCCAGCAGCTTAGCGCAAGGGGCCTCCTACGAGCAGTACTTC. Translated: CASSLAQGASYEQYF.